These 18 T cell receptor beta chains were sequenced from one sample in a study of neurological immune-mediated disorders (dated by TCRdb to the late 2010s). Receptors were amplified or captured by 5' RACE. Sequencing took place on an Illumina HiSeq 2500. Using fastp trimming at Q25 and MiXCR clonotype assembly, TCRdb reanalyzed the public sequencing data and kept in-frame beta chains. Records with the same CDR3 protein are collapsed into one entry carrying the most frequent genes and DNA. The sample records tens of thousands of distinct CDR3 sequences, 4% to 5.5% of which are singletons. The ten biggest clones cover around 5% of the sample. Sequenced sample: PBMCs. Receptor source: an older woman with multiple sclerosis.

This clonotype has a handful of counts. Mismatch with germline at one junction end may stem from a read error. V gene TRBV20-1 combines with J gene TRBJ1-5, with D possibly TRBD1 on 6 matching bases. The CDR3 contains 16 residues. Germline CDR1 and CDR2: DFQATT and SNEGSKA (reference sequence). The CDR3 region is CSARTPQGWGNQPQNF. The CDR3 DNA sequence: TGCAGTGCAAGGACCCCACAGGGATGGGGGAATCAGCCCCAGAATTTT.

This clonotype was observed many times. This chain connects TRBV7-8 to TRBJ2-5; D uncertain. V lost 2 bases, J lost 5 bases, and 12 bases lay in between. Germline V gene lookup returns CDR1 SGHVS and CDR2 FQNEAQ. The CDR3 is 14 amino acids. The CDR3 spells CASSLSGVGETQYF. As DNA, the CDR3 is TGTGCCAGCAGCTTATCTGGGGTTGGGGAGACCCAGTACTTC.

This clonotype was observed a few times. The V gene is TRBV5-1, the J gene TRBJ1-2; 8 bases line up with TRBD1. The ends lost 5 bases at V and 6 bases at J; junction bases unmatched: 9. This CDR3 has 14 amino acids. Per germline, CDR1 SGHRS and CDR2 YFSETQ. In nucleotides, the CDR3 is TGCGCCAGCAGACGATCAGGACAGGGTGATGGCTACACCTTC. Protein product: CASRRSGQGDGYTF.

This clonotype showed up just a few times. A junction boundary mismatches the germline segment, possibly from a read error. The CDR3 reads CASSEVGDRVGYTF. For the CDR3, the DNA is TGTGCTAGCAGTGAAGTTGGGGACAGGGTCGGCTACACCTTC. The V call is TRBV2, the J call TRBJ1-2, with 9 positions matching TRBD1. CDR1 is SNHLY, CDR2 FYNNEI, per germline. The CDR3 contains 14 residues.

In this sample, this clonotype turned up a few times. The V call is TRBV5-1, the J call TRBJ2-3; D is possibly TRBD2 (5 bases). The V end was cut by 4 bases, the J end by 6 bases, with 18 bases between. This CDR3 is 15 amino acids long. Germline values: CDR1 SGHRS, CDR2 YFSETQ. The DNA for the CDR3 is TGCGCCAGCAGCCACAAGGGAGAAGTTGGTGATACGCAGTATTTT. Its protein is CASSHKGEVGDTQYF.

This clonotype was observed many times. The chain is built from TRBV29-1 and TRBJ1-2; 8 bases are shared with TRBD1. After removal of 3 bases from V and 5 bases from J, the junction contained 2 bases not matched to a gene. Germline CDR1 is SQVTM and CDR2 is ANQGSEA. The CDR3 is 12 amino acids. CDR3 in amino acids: CSVDRTGYGYTF. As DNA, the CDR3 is TGCAGCGTTGACCGGACAGGGTATGGCTACACCTTC. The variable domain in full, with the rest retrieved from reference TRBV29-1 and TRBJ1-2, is SAVISQKPSRDICQRGTSLTIQCQVDSQVTMMFWYRQQPGQSLTLIATANQGSEATYESGFVIDKFPISRPNLTFSTLTVSNMSPEDSSIYLCSVDRTGYGYTFGSGTRLTVV.

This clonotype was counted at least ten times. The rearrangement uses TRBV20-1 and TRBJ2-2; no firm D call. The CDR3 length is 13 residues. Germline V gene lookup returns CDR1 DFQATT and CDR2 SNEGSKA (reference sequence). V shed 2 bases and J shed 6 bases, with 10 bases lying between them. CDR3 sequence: CSARQFRAGELFF. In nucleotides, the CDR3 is TGCAGTGCTAGACAGTTTCGAGCCGGGGAGCTGTTTTTT.

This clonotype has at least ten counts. The CDR3 loop is CSARVPGQPGELFF. Written as DNA, the CDR3 is TGCAGTGCTAGAGTTCCAGGGCAACCCGGGGAGCTGTTTTTT. V gene TRBV20-1 combines with J gene TRBJ2-2; tentatively, D is TRBD1 (5 bases). Per the germline V gene, CDR1 is DFQATT and CDR2 is SNEGSKA (reference sequence). The CDR3 runs to 14 residues. The V end was cut by 1 base, the J end by 6 bases, with 12 bases between.

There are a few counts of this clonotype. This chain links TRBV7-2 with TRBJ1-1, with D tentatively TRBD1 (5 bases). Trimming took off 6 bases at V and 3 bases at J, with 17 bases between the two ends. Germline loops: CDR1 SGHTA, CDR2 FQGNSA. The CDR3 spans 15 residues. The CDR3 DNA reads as TGTGCCAGCAGGCCTTCGGGGGGAGGTGACACTGAAGCTTTCTTT. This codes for CASRPSGGGDTEAFF.

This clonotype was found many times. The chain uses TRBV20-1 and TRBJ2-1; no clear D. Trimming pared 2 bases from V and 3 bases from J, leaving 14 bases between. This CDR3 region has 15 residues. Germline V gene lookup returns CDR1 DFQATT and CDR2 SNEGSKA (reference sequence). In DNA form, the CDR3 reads TGCAGTGCTAGAAGTTTTGACTCCCTCTACAATGAGCAGTTCTTC. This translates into CSARSFDSLYNEQFF.

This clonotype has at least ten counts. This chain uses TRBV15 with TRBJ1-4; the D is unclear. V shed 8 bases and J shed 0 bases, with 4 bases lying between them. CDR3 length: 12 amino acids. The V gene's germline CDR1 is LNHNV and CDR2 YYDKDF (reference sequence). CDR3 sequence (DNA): TGTGCCACCCAAGCAACTAATGAAAAACTGTTTTTT. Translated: CATQATNEKLFF.

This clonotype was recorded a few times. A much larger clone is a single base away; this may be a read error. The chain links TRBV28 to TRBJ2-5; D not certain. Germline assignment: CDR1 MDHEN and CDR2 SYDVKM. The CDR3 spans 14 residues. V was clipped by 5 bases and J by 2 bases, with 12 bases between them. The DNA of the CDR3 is TGTGCCAGCAGTACTACGGAAGGACAAGAGACCCAGTACTTC. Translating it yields CASSTTEGQETQYF.

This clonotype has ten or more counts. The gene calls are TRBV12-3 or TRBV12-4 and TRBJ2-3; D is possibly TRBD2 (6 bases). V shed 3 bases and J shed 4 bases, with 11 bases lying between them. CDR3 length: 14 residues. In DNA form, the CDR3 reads TGTGCCAGCAGTTTGACCGGGAGCGCAGATACGCAGTATTTT. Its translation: CASSLTGSADTQYF.

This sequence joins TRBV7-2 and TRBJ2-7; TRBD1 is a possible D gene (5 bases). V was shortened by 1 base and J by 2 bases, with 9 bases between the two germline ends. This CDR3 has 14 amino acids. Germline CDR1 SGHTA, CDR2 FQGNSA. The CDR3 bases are TGTGCCAGCAGCTTAGGACAGTTCCCCTACGAGCAGTACTTC. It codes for CASSLGQFPYEQYF.

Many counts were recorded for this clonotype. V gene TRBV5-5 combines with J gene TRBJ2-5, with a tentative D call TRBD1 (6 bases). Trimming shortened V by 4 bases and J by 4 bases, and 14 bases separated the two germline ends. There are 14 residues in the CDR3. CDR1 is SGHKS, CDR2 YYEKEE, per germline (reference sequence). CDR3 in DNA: TGTGCCAGCAGCACGCGAGGGACACCAGAGACCCAGTACTTC. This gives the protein CASSTRGTPETQYF.

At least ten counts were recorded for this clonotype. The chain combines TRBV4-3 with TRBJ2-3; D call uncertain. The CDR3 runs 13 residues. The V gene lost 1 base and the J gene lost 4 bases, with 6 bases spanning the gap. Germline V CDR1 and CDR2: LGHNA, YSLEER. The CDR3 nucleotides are TGCGCCAGCAGCCAAGGGATCCCAGATACGCAGTATTTT. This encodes CASSQGIPDTQYF.

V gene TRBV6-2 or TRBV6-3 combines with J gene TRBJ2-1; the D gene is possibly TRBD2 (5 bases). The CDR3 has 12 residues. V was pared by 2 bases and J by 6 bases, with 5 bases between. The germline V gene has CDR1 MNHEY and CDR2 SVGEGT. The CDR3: CASSYAGNEQFF. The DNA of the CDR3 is TGTGCCAGCAGTTACGCGGGCAATGAGCAGTTCTTC.

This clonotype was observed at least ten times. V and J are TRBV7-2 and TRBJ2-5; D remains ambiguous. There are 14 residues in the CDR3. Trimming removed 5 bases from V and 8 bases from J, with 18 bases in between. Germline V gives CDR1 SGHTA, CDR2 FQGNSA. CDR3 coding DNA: TGTGCCAGCAGCGCCAGACCATGGGGATTTACCCAGTACTTC. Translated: CASSARPWGFTQYF.